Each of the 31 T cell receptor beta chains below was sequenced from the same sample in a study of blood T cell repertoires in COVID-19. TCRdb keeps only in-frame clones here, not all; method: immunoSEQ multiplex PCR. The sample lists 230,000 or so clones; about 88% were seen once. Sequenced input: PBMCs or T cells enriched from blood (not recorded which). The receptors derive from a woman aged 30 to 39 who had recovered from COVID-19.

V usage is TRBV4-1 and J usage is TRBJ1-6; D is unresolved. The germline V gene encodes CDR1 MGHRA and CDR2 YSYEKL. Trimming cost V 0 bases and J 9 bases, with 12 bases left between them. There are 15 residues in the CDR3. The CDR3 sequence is CASSQETTPTSPLHF. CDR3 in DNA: TGCGCCAGCAGCCAAGAAACGACACCCACTTCACCCCTCCACTTT.

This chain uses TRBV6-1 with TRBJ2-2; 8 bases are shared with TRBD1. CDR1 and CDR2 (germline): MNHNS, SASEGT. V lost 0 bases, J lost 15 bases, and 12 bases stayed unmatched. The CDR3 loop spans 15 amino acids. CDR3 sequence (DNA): TGTGCCAGCAGTGAAGCCCGGGACAGGTTAATGAGAATGTTTTTT. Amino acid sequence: CASSEARDRLMRMFF.

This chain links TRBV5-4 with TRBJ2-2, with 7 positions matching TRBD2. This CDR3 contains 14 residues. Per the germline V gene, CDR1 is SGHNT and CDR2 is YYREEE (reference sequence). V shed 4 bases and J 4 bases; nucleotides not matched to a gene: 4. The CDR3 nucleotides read TGTGCCAGCAGCGGGGACTATCGCACCGGGGAGCTGTTTTTT. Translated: CASSGDYRTGELFF.

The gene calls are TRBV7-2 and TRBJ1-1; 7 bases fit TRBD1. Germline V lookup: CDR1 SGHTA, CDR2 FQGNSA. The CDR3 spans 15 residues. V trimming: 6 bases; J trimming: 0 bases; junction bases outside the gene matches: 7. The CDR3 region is CASRDSGGVNTEAFF. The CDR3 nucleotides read TGTGCCAGCAGGGATTCAGGGGGAGTGAACACTGAAGCTTTCTTT.

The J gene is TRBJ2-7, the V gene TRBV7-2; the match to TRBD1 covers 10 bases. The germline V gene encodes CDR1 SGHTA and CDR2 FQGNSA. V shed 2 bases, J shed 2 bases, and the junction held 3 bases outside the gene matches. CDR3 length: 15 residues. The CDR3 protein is CASSLTGTGAYEQYF. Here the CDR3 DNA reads TGTGCCAGCAGCTTAACCGGGACAGGGGCCTACGAGCAGTACTTC.

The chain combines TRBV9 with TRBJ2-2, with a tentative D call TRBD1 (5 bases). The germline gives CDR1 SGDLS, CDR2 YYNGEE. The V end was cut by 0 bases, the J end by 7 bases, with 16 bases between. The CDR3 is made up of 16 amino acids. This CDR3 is CASSVAQARVGGELFF. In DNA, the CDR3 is TGTGCCAGCAGCGTAGCTCAAGCCAGGGTGGGCGGGGAGCTGTTTTTT.

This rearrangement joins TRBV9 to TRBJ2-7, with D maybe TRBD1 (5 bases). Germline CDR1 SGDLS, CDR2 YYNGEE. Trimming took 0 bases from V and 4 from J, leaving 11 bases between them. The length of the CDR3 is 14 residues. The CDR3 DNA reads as TGTGCCAGCAGCGTAGAAGGTGACAGTTACGAGCAGTACTTC. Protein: CASSVEGDSYEQYF.

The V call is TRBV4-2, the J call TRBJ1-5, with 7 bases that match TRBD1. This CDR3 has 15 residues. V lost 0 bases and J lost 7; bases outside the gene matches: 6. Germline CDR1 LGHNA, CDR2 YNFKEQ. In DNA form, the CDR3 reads TGTGCCAGCAGCCAAGAAGGAGGGGGCTGGCAGCCCCAGCATTTT. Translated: CASSQEGGGWQPQHF.

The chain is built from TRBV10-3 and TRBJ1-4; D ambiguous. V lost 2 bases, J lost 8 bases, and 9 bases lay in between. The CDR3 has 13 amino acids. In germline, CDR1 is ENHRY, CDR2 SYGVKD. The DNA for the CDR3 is TGTGCCATCAGTGAGAACCAGATGGAAAAACTGTTTTTT. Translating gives CAISENQMEKLFF.

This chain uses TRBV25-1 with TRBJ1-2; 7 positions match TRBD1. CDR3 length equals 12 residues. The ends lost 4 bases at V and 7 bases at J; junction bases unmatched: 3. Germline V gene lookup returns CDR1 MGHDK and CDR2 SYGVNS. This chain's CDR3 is CASSVGGTGYTF. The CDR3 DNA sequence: TGTGCCAGCAGTGTAGGGGGCACTGGCTACACCTTC.

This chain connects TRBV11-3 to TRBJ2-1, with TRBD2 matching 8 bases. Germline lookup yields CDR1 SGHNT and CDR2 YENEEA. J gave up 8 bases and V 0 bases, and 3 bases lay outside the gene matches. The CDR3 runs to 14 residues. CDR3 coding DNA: TGTGCCAGCAGCTTAGATAGGACTAGCTATGAGCAGTTCTTC. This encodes CASSLDRTSYEQFF.

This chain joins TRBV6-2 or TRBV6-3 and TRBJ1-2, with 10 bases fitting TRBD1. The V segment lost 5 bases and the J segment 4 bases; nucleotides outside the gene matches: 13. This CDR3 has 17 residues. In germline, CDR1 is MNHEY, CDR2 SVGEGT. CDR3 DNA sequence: TGTGCCAGCAGTGCCGGGACAGGGGAACCACTCGGCTATGGCTACACCTTC. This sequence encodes CASSAGTGEPLGYGYTF.

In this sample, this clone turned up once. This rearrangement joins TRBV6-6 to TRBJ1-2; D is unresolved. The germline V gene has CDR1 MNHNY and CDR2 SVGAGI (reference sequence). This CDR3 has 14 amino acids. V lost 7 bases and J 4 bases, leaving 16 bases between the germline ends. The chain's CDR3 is CASILGDAGYGYTF. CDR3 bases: TGTGCCAGCATCCTAGGAGACGCGGGCTATGGCTACACCTTC.

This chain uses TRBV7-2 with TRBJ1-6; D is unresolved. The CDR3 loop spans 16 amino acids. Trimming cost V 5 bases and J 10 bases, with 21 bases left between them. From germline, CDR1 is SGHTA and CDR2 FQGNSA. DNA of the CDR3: TGTGCCAGCAGCCCTTCGGGCCGAGGGCGAAGCTCACCCCTCCACTTT. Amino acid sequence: CASSPSGRGRSSPLHF. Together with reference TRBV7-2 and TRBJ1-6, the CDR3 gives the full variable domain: GAGVSQSPSNKVTEKGKDVELRCDPISGHTALYWYRQSLGQGLEFLIYFQGNSAPDKSGLPSDRFSAERTGGSVSTLTIQRTQQEDSAVYLCASSPSGRGRSSPLHFGNGTRLTVT.

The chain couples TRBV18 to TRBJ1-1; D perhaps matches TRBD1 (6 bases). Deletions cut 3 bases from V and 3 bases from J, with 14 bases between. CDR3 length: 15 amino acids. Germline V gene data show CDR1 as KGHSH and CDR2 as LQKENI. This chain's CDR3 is CASSPGRGWDTEAFF. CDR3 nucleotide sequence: TGTGCCAGCTCACCTGGTAGGGGGTGGGACACTGAAGCTTTCTTT.

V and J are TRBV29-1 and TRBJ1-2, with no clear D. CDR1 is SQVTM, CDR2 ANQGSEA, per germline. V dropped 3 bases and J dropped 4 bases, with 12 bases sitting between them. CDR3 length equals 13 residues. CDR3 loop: CSVDERVPYGYTF. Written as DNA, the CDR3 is TGCAGCGTTGATGAACGGGTTCCCTATGGCTACACCTTC.

The DNA for the CDR3 is TGTGCCAGCAGCGAGACAGGGATCCGGACTGAAGCTTTCTTT. Translated, it gives CASSETGIRTEAFF. The V gene is TRBV7-3, the J gene TRBJ1-1; 7 nucleotides match TRBD1. Germline V gene data show CDR1 as SGHTA and CDR2 as FQGTGA. CDR3 length: 14 residues. With V trimmed by 5 bases and J by 5 bases, 8 bases remained unmatched.

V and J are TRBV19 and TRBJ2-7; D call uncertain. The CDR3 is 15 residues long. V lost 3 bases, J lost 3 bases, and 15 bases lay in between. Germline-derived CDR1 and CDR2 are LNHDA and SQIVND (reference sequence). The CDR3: CASSISPSTRYEQYF. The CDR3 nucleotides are TGTGCCAGTAGTATCTCCCCCTCCACGCGCTACGAGCAGTACTTC.

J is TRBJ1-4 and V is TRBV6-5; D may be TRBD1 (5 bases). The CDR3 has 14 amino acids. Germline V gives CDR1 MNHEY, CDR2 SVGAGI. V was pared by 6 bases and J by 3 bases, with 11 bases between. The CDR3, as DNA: TGTGCCAGCAGCCTTAGGGGCTCTAATGAAAAACTGTTTTTT. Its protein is CASSLRGSNEKLFF.

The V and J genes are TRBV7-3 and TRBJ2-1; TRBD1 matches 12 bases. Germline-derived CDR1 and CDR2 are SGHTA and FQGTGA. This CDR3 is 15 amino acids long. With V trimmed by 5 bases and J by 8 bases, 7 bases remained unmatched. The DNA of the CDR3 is TGTGCCAGCAGCACTACCGGGACAGGGGGCTATGAGCAGTTCTTC. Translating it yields CASSTTGTGGYEQFF.

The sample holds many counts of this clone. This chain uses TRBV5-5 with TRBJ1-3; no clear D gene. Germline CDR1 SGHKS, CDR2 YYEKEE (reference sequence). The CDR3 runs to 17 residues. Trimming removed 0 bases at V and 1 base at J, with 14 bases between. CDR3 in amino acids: CASSLGYSSSSGNTIYF. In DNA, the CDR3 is TGTGCCAGCAGCTTGGGTTACAGCTCAAGTTCTGGAAACACCATATATTTT.

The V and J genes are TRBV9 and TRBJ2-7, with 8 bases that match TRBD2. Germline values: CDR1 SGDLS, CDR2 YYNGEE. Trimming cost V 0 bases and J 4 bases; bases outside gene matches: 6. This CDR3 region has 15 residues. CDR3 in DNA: TGTGCCAGCAGCGTAGATCGGGGGGGAGAATACGAGCAGTACTTC. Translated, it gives CASSVDRGGEYEQYF. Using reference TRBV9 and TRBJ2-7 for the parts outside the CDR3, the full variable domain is DSGVTQTPKHLITATGQRVTLRCSPRSGDLSVYWYQQSLDQGLQFLIQYYNGEERAKGNILERFSAQQFPDLHSELNLSSLELGDSALYFCASSVDRGGEYEQYFGPGTRLTVT.

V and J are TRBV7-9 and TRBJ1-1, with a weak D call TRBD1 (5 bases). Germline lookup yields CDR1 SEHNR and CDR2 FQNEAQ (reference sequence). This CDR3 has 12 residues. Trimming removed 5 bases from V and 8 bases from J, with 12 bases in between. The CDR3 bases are TGTGCCAGCAGCCGGGACTCCCTGGAAGCTTTCTTT. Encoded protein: CASSRDSLEAFF. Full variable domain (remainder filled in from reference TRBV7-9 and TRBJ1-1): DTGVSQNPRHKITKRGQNVTFRCDPISEHNRLYWYRQTLGQGPEFLTYFQNEAQLEKSRLLSDRFSAERPKGSFSTLEIQRTEQGDSAMYLCASSRDSLEAFFGQGTRLTVV.

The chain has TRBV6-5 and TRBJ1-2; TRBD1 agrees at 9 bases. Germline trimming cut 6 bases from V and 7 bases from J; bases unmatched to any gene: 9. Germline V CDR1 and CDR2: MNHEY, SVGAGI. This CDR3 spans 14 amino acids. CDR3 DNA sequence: TGTGCCAGCAGAAGCCCGGGACAGGGCACTGGCTACACCTTC. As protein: CASRSPGQGTGYTF.

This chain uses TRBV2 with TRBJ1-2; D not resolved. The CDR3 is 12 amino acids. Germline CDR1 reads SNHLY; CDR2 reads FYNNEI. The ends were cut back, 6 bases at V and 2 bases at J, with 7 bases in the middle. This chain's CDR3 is CASRTINYGYTF. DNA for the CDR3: TGTGCCAGCAGGACTATAAACTATGGCTACACCTTC.

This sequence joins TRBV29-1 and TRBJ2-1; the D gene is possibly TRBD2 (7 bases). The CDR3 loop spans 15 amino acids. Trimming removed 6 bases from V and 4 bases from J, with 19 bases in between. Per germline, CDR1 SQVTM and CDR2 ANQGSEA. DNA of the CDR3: TGCAGCGTCCTCGAGGGGGGGGGCCGTTACAATGAGCAGTTCTTC. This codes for CSVLEGGGRYNEQFF.

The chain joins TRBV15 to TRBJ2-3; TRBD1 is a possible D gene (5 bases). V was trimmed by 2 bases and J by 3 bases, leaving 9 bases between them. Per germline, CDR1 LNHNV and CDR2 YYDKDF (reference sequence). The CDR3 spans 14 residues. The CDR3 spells CATSRRQGTDTQYF. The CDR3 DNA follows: TGTGCCACCAGCAGAAGGCAGGGTACAGATACGCAGTATTTT.

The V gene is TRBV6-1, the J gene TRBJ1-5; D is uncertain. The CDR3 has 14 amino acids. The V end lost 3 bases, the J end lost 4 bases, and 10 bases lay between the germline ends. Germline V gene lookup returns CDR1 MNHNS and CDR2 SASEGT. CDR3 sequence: CASSELYGNQPQHF. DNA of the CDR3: TGTGCCAGCAGTGAGCTGTACGGGAATCAGCCCCAGCATTTT.

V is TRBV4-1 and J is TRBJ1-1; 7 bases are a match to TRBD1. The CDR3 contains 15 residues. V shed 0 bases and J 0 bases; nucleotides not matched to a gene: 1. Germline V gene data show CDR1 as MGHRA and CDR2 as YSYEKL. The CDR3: CASSQDGTVNTEAFF. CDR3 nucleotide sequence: TGCGCCAGCAGCCAAGATGGGACAGTGAACACTGAAGCTTTCTTT.

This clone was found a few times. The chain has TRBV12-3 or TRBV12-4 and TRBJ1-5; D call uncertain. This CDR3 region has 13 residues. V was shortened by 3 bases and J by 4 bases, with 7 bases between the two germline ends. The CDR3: CASSLTPNQPQHF. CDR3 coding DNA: TGTGCCAGCAGTTTGACTCCTAATCAGCCCCAGCATTTT.

For the CDR3, the DNA is TGTGCCAGCAGTCCTGACAGGGTGACCGGGGAGCTGTTTTTT. Residues: CASSPDRVTGELFF. The chain joins TRBV27 to TRBJ2-2; TRBD1 agrees at 7 bases. The CDR3 runs 14 residues. V lost 5 bases to trimming and J lost 5 bases; unmatched junction nucleotides: 5. Germline V gene lookup returns CDR1 MNHEY and CDR2 SMNVEV (reference sequence).